Below, 3 T cell receptor beta chains from the same sample are listed, as sequenced in a study of T cells in localized non-small cell lung cancer. Assay used: immunoSEQ multiplex PCR; TCRdb lists only in-frame clones, some missing. The table records about 28,000 clones, less than 95% of them present only once. The material sequenced was peripheral blood, taken before any cancer treatment. These TCRs come from a female donor over 55 with stage I lung adenocarcinoma.

The genes are TRBV6-1 and TRBJ1-1; possible D gene TRBD1, 6 bases. The CDR3 contains 14 residues. The germline CDR1 and CDR2 sequences are MNHNS and SASEGT. The V end was cut by 6 bases, the J end by 4 bases, with 15 bases between. The CDR3: CASSGDRRGTEAFF. The CDR3 nucleotides read TGTGCCAGCAGCGGAGACAGGCGGGGCACTGAAGCTTTCTTT.

The chain carries TRBV12-5 and TRBJ1-2; TRBD1 matches at 12 bases. Germline V gene data show CDR1 as LGHNT and CDR2 as FRNRAP. The CDR3 covers 16 residues. V dropped 6 bases and J dropped 4; count of bases not matched to a gene: 9. This CDR3 reads CASGPGQGAQGYGYTF. In DNA, the CDR3 is TGTGCTAGTGGCCCGGGACAGGGGGCGCAGGGCTATGGCTACACCTTC.

V is TRBV10-1 and J is TRBJ1-4; D is possibly TRBD1 (5 bases). CDR1 and CDR2 (germline): WNHNN, SYGVQD (reference sequence). CDR3 length: 15 amino acids. Trimming stripped 6 bases from V and 5 bases from J, with 16 bases between. CDR3 amino acids: CASRIYRSQNEKLFF. The DNA of the CDR3 is TGCGCCAGCAGGATATACAGGAGTCAGAATGAAAAACTGTTTTTT.